This TCR beta chain was retrieved from a study of blood T cell repertoires in COVID-19. In the original processing: Counts of nucleated cells, estimated from reference gene primer amplification, were obtained. Using immunoSEQ multiplex PCR, the repertoire was profiled, and TCRdb retains in-frame clones only, with some absent. D and trimming were read from the DNA, whereas the V and J calls and clone size are those reported in that table. The sample records around 380,000 clones, 70% to 90% being singletons. The length of the CDR3 is 14 residues. Trimming took off 1 base at V and 0 bases at J, with 4 bases between the two ends. The germline V gene has CDR1 SGHAT and CDR2 FQNNGV. Participants were placed into cohorts based on the clinical history they reported. Donors of Cohort 3 who recovered were those that had two negative PCRs, clearance, or symptom resolution.

Sequencing was carried out using PBMCs or T cells enriched from blood (not recorded which). The rearrangement uses TRBV11-2 and TRBJ1-3; D unresolved. The origin of this receptor is a man aged 25 to 40 who had recovered from COVID-19. The chain's CDR3 is CASSLGPSGNTIYF. CDR3 bases: TGTGCCAGCAGCTTAGGGCCCTCTGGAAACACCATATATTTT. Based on the CDR3 plus reference TRBV11-2 and TRBJ1-3, the full variable domain is EAGVAQSPRYKIIEKRQSVAFWCNPISGHATLYWYQQILGQGPKLLIQFQNNGVVDDSQLPKDRFSAERLKGVDSTLKIQPAKLEDSAVYLCASSLGPSGNTIYFGEGSWLTVV.